This T cell receptor beta chain is from a study of cytomegalovirus exposure and HLA in healthy donors. The CDR3 is 15 residues long. The V end was cut by 2 bases, the J end by 3 bases, with 10 bases between. Looked up from germline, CDR1 is KGHSH and CDR2 is LQKENI. PCR used 60 Vbeta primers and 13 Jbeta primers. The method was immunoSEQ multiplex PCR; TCRdb's version includes in-frame clones alone and lacks a portion of them. The sample has 200,000 or so clones; 84% are singletons. Concerning this clone: Its antigen is undetermined.

Study-wide findings and caveats: Whilst most TCR sequences proved rare, a subset of public TCRs occurred across many donors.

The chain employs TRBV18 and TRBJ2-2; D perhaps matches TRBD2 (5 bases). What was sequenced was PBMCs. The clonotype comes from a boy between 10 and 17 years old in good health and CMV-seronegative. CDR3 amino acids: CASSPTRRDTGELFF. DNA of the CDR3: TGTGCCAGCTCACCAACGAGGCGGGACACCGGGGAGCTGTTTTTT.